The 11 T cell receptor beta chains below all came from one sample that was sequenced in a study of blood T cell repertoires in COVID-19. Assay: immunoSEQ multiplex PCR; the TCRdb copy retains only in-frame clones and omits some. The sample has about 220,000 clones, more than 65% seen once. The sample consisted of peripheral blood. These TCRs come from a man aged 45-60 years with active or convalescent COVID-19.

This chain uses TRBV6-2 or TRBV6-3 with TRBJ1-2; 8 nucleotides match TRBD1. V was pared by 6 bases and J by 0 bases, with 12 bases of the junction left unmatched. CDR3 size: 17 residues. From germline, CDR1 is MNHEY and CDR2 SVGEGT. The CDR3 is CASSPISRQGSNYGYTF. The CDR3 DNA reads TGTGCCAGCAGCCCCATCTCCCGACAGGGGTCTAACTATGGCTACACCTTC.

The chain uses TRBV2 and TRBJ1-6; D is possibly TRBD1 (6 bases). This CDR3 comprises 14 residues. V lost 6 bases to trimming and J lost 6 bases, with 12 bases between them. Germline CDR1 is SNHLY and CDR2 is FYNNEI. The CDR3 DNA reads as TGTGCCAGCAGACAGGGTTGGGGTAATTCACCCCTCCACTTT. It encodes CASRQGWGNSPLHF.

The chain couples TRBV21-1 to TRBJ2-7; TRBD1 was called by the table and not checked on the DNA. TRBV21-1 is shown as a pseudogene. CDR3 size: 16 residues. In nucleotides, the CDR3 is TGTGCCAGCAGCGGTATTTGGACAGGGAAGGTTTACGAGCAGTACTTC. Its protein is CASSGIWTGKVYEQYF.

This sequence joins TRBV4-1 and TRBJ1-5; unclear D gene. Trimming stripped 4 bases from V and 7 bases from J, with 23 bases between. Germline-derived CDR1 and CDR2 are MGHRA and YSYEKL. This CDR3 comprises 17 residues. This chain's CDR3 is CASSPPPPGGLGQPQHF. The CDR3 coding sequence is TGCGCCAGCAGCCCTCCCCCCCCTGGCGGACTTGGGCAGCCCCAGCATTTT.

This clone was seen only a few times. The chain combines TRBV5-4 with TRBJ1-2; no clear D. Between the trimmed V and J ends, which lost 2 bases and 1 base, there was a span of 12 bases. This CDR3 is 15 amino acids long. Germline assignment: CDR1 SGHNT and CDR2 YYREEE (reference sequence). The CDR3 reads CASSFSLGDNYGYTF. In DNA, the CDR3 is TGTGCCAGCAGCTTTAGTCTGGGCGATAACTATGGCTACACCTTC.

The CDR3 region has the DNA TGTGCCAGCAGTTTAGGTCCTGCGTCGGACAGGGCGGTAAGTCAGCCCCAGCATTTT. Translating gives CASSLGPASDRAVSQPQHF. This sequence joins TRBV28 and TRBJ1-5; TRBD1 aligns across 8 bases. Germline V gene sequence: CDR1 MDHEN, CDR2 SYDVKM. The CDR3 runs to 19 residues. The junction had 18 bases not matched to a gene; V was cut back by 2 bases and J by 6 bases.

The CDR3 sequence: CASSQDRGGTEAFF. CDR3 DNA: TGCGCCAGCAGCCAAGATAGGGGGGGAACTGAAGCTTTCTTT. The gene calls are TRBV4-3 and TRBJ1-1; possible D gene TRBD1, 6 bases. Germline V gives CDR1 LGHNA, CDR2 YSLEER. V lost 0 bases to trimming and J lost 5 bases, with 10 bases between them. The CDR3 length is 14 residues.

CDR3: CASTDDREQETQYF. The DNA for the CDR3 is TGTGCCAGCACCGACGACAGGGAACAAGAGACCCAGTACTTC. The chain uses TRBV5-6 and TRBJ2-5; 7 nucleotides match TRBD1. After removal of 6 bases from V and 2 bases from J, the junction contained 7 bases not matched to a gene. The CDR3 totals 14 residues. Germline CDR1 and CDR2: SGHDT and YYEEEE.

This chain links TRBV7-3 with TRBJ2-2; 11 positions agree with TRBD2. Germline assignment: CDR1 SGHTA and CDR2 FQGTGA. Trimming took 4 bases from V and 3 from J; bases not matched to a gene: 19. The CDR3 length is 21 residues. CDR3 DNA sequence: TGTGCCAGCAGCTCCCCCAATTTAGCGGGGGGGCGGTGGTGGGACACCGGGGAGCTGTTTTTT. Its translation: CASSSPNLAGGRWWDTGELFF.

Points on this clone: This sample also contains other DNA sequences that code for the same CDR3. The chain employs TRBV4-1 and TRBJ2-1; D is unclear. Per germline, CDR1 MGHRA and CDR2 YSYEKL. The CDR3 is 15 residues long. The V gene lost 0 bases and the J gene lost 0 bases, with 6 bases spanning the gap. This CDR3 is CASSQEASSYNEQFF. Here the CDR3 DNA reads TGCGCCAGCAGCCAAGAAGCTAGCTCCTACAATGAGCAGTTCTTC.

This clone was observed a few times. In DNA, the CDR3 is TGTGCCAGCAACATAGGGGGCGCATCTTCTGGAAACACCATATATTTT. Translating it yields CASNIGGASSGNTIYF. The V call is TRBV28, the J call TRBJ1-3; 7 nucleotides agree with TRBD1. Per germline, CDR1 MDHEN and CDR2 SYDVKM. The junction had 10 bases not matched to a gene; V was cut back by 7 bases and J by 1 base. This CDR3 has 16 amino acids.